This TCR beta chain is from a study of shared clonotypes between healthy human individuals. The study's findings and limits: Naive subsets usually exceeded memory subsets in estimated richness. Blood was the sole source, and tissue repertoires probably differ. Clonotype sharing among donors was expected to depend on sequencing depth.

Worth noting for this clone: Its target is not known.

Germline V lookup: CDR1 SGHRS, CDR2 YFSETQ. The ends were cut back, 5 bases at V and 1 base at J, with 15 bases in the middle. There are 15 residues in the CDR3. Assay: immunoSEQ multiplex PCR; the TCRdb copy retains only in-frame clones and omits some. Of around 750,000 clones listed, less than 85% are singletons. CD4+ cell separation produced CD45RA+ naive and CD45RA-negative memory subsets. The rearrangement links TRBV5-1 to TRBJ1-1, with unresolved D. The sample comprised memory CD4+ T cells sorted from blood. Sample subset: CD45RA-negative fraction. This sequence was found in a woman in her 30s in good health. DNA for the CDR3: TGCGCCAGCAGTCGTCTTGACGGTAAGAACACTGAAGCTTTCTTT. Its protein product is CASSRLDGKNTEAFF. The complete variable domain, with remaining parts taken from reference TRBV5-1 and TRBJ1-1, reads KAGVTQTPRYLIKTRGQQVTLSCSPISGHRSVSWYQQTPGQGLQFLFEYFSETQRNKGNFPGRFSGRQFSNSRSEMNVSTLELGDSALYLCASSRLDGKNTEAFFGQGTRLTVV.